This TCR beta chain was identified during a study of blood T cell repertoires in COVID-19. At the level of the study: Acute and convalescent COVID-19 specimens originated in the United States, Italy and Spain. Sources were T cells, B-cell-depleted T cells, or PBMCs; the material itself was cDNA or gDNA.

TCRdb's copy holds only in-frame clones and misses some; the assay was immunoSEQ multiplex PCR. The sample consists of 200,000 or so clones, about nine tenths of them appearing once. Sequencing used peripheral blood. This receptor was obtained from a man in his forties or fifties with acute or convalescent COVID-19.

CDR3 amino acids: CASSYYPGNNQPQHF. As DNA, the CDR3 is TGTGCCAGCAGCTACTACCCAGGGAACAATCAGCCCCAGCATTTT. This rearrangement joins TRBV7-9 to TRBJ1-5; a weak D match, TRBD1 (5 bases). Germline lookup yields CDR1 SEHNR and CDR2 FQNEAQ (reference sequence). The length of the CDR3 is 15 residues. Trimming pared 4 bases from V and 3 bases from J, leaving 13 bases between.